These 12 T cell receptor beta chains came from one sample sequenced in a study of CXCR3-negative and CXCR3-positive naive CD8 T cells (dated by TCRdb to about 2019). What the authors observed across the whole study: TRB CDR3s from CXCR3-positive naive cells showed higher hydrophobicity (lower Kidera factor 4), lower energy, and higher strength and volume indices than CXCR3-negative naive cells.

These reads were obtained on a NextSeq 550. The Human TCR Profiling Kit (MiLaboratory) was used to prepare UMI-labeled 5' RACE TRB cDNA libraries. Based on TCRdb reprocessing of the reads, there is one entry per CDR3 protein sequence, and DNA is missing. The table held for this sample gives some 140,000 distinct CDR3 sequences. Less than 0.55% of the sample is held by the ten biggest clonotypes. For these receptors, no antigen is known. Sequencing was done on a sample of naive CXCR3+ CD8+ T cells from blood. In the paper's terms, the cell subset or site label means: CD45RO-CCR7+CD27+CD95- naive CD8+ T cells expressing CXCR3 (TNR3+). The source of these receptors is a human donor in good health. Some clones in this sample may be carry-over from other donors' samples.

V usage is TRBV7-8 and J usage is TRBJ2-1; TCRdb calls TRBD2, which cannot be checked without DNA. CDR3 length: 14 residues. Per germline, CDR1 SGHVS and CDR2 FQNEAQ. CDR3: CASSLSGEYNEQFF. Full variable domain (rest looked up from reference TRBV7-8 and TRBJ2-1): GAGVSQSPRYKVAKRGQDVALRCDPISGHVSLFWYQQALGQGPEFLTYFQNEAQLDKSGLPSDRFFAERPEGSVSTLKIQRTQQEDSAVYLCASSLSGEYNEQFFGPGTRLTVL.

This rearrangement joins TRBV19 to TRBJ2-5; the TCRdb call, TRBD1, lacks DNA for checking. CDR3 size: 14 residues. CDR1 is LNHDA, CDR2 SQIVND, per germline (reference sequence). The CDR3 protein is CASTLGGAEETQYF.

The V and J genes are TRBV9 and TRBJ2-2. There are 12 residues in the CDR3. Germline CDR1 reads SGDLS; CDR2 reads YYNGEE. This chain's CDR3 is CASSANTGELFF. Full variable domain (missing parts from reference TRBV9 and TRBJ2-2): DSGVTQTPKHLITATGQRVTLRCSPRSGDLSVYWYQQSLDQGLQFLIQYYNGEERAKGNILERFSAQQFPDLHSELNLSSLELGDSALYFCASSANTGELFFGEGSRLTVL.

The chain links TRBV7-9 to TRBJ1-1; TCRdb's D call, TRBD1, is unchecked because there is no DNA. The CDR3 loop spans 15 amino acids. Germline values: CDR1 SEHNR, CDR2 FQNEAQ (reference sequence). This CDR3 is CASSLYPGGMPEAFF.

The chain combines TRBV28 with TRBJ2-5; absent DNA, TCRdb's TRBD1 call cannot be checked. This CDR3 is built from 14 residues. The germline gives CDR1 MDHEN, CDR2 SYDVKM. CDR3 loop: CASSLGPGLETQYF.

The chain joins TRBV25-1 to TRBJ2-3; TCRdb returns TRBD2, unconfirmable since there is no DNA. The CDR3 consists of 13 residues. Germline CDR1 reads MGHDK; CDR2 reads SYGVNS. The CDR3 here is CASSTTEVDTQYF.

This chain joins TRBV11-2 and TRBJ1-4; TCRdb indicates TRBD1, and absent DNA this call remains unverified. The germline gives CDR1 SGHAT, CDR2 FQNNGV. The CDR3 length is 15 residues. The CDR3 sequence: CASSTRGAPNEKLFF.

The chain combines TRBV5-6 with TRBJ2-2; TCRdb picks TRBD2, but there is no DNA to check that call. The CDR3 has 14 amino acids. CDR1 and CDR2 (germline): SGHDT, YYEEEE. CDR3 residues: CASGDYLNTGELFF.

The J gene is TRBJ2-7, the V gene TRBV7-9; checking the TCRdb D call of TRBD1 is not possible without DNA. The CDR3 has 15 residues. CDR1 is SEHNR, CDR2 FQNEAQ, per germline (reference sequence). The CDR3 region is CASSLVSPTGDEQYF. The variable domain in full, completed from reference TRBV7-9 and TRBJ2-7, reads DTGVSQNPRHKITKRGQNVTFRCDPISEHNRLYWYRQTLGQGPEFLTYFQNEAQLEKSRLLSDRFSAERPKGSFSTLEIQRTEQGDSAMYLCASSLVSPTGDEQYFGPGTRLTVT.

CDR3 amino acids: CASSLVSQGEFYNSPLHF. The chain couples TRBV7-2 to TRBJ1-6; TCRdb gives TRBD1 as the D gene, but with no DNA this cannot be confirmed. Germline CDR1 SGHTA, CDR2 FQGNSA. The CDR3 consists of 18 residues.

This chain uses TRBV5-1 with TRBJ1-1; TCRdb outputs TRBD1, but without DNA this stays unchecked. The CDR3 consists of 14 residues. Germline V gene data show CDR1 as SGHRS and CDR2 as YFSETQ. The CDR3 is CASSLEQGYPEAFF.

V gene TRBV2 combines with J gene TRBJ2-1; TCRdb returns TRBD1, unconfirmable since there is no DNA. The CDR3 covers 12 residues. Germline CDR1 and CDR2: SNHLY and FYNNEI. The CDR3 is CASNEGGPTPVF.